This T cell receptor (beta chain) was sequenced during a study of shared clonotypes between healthy human individuals. For the study at large: The cohort comprised a couple of women and a few men. Their ages spanned 18 to 49 years.

Trimming stripped 3 bases from V and 0 bases from J, with 10 bases between. This CDR3 contains 15 residues. Germline CDR1 and CDR2: SGHTS and YDEGEE. Here immunoSEQ multiplex PCR was the method, and the copy in TCRdb shows in-frame clones only, minus some. In the table there are some 2.1 million clones, around 93% of which are singletons. Notes on the study in general: Naive CD4 clonotypes were shared across several donors at around 5.4%. The study's rarefaction showed incomplete sorted-subset sequencing despite large depth.

Concerning this clone: Its antigen is as yet unknown.

Naive CD8 cells lacked CD45RO and underwent positive selection for CCR7, leaving out terminally differentiated effector memory CD45RA+ cells. Each sample came from a Caucasian adult donor living in Nashville, Tennessee. The sample taken for sequencing was naive CD8+ T cells from PBMCs. V and J are TRBV5-8 and TRBJ1-3, with a possible D match to TRBD1 (6 bases). This clonotype was sampled from a young man in good health. Some clones in this sample may be carry-over from other donors' samples. CDR3 sequence reads: CASSSRQDSGNTIYF. The CDR3 coding sequence is TGTGCCAGCAGCTCCAGACAGGACTCTGGAAACACCATATATTTT.